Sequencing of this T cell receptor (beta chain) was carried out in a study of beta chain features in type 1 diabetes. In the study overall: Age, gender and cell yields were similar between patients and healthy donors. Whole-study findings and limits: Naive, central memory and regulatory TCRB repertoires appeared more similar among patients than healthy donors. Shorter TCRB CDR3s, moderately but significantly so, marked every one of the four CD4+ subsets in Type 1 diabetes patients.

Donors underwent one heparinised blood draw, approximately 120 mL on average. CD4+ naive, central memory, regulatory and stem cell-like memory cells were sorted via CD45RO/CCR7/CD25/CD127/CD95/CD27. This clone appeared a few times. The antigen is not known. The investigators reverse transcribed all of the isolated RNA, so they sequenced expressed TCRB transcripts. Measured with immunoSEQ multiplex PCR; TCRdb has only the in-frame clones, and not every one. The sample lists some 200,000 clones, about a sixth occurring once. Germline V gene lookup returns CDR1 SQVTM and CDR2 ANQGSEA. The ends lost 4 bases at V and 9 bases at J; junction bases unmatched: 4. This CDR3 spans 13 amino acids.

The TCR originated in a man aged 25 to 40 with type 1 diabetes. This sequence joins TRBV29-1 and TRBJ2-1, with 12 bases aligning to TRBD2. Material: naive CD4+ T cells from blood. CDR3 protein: CSVGRTSGTEQFF. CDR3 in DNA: TGCAGCGTTGGTAGGACTAGCGGGACTGAGCAGTTCTTC.